This T cell receptor beta chain was retrieved from a study of cytomegalovirus exposure and HLA in healthy donors (dated by TCRdb to 2017 to 2019). Background for the entire study: An earlier analysis of approximately 640 of the donors reported 250 to 300 Gb of sequence data and 117 million unique TCR beta sequences from some 180 million T cells. Rather than drawing on any new phenotypic data, the later analysis identified candidate immune exposures from TCR beta sequences and the way those sequences occurred across donors. A handful of DR-DQ haplotypes were handled as single units for association and clustering because linkage in the cohort was strong. Across 398 genotyped donors of the cohort, an average of about 250,000 unique TCR beta nucleotide sequences per donor were sequenced, and roughly 17% of those sequences were non-productive. Class I and class II HLA loci were covered by the typing at four-digit resolution. About 330 gigabases of sequencing data and around 88 million unique TCR sequences made up an early release that covered fewer than 650 HLA-typed donors. High-throughput TCR immunosequencing, statistical association of individual TCRs with disease status, and machine learning were combined to predict cytomegalovirus infection status. Alongside the repertoire data, information on donor age, sex, ethnicity and CMV serostatus was compiled. A later genetic analysis used genome-wide SNP genotypes for 398 of the 666 donors, treating that subset as a discovery cohort. To study patterns of TCR occurrence, a later analysis re-analyzed previously published TCR beta repertoires from several hundred donors and added high-resolution HLA genotyping. Of the roughly 400 genotyped donors, around 81% fell in the genetic ancestry cluster associated with self-reported Caucasian donors. The number of typed donors differed by locus: about 620-640 for A, B, C, DRB1 and DQB1; 522 for DQA1; roughly 600 for DPA1; and roughly 470 for DPB1. The study profiled the T cell repertoires of more than 500 subjects by immunosequencing and related them to cytomegalovirus serostatus. Besides the first cohort of 666 subjects, a separate validation cohort made up of over a hundred different subjects was used. All discovery cohort repertoires had been generated using a single sequencing platform. The aim of the study was to test whether cataloging public T cell receptors could identify signatures of past pathogen exposure. An earlier analysis of 587 of the donors applied high-throughput TCR beta sequencing to assess whether each TCR beta V gene segment acted as functional or pseudogenic. On the study overall, not on this receptor specifically: Compared with equally common non-associated chains, HLA-associated TCR beta chains in a later analysis were more clonally expanded and had lower generation probabilities. Most CMV-associated TCR beta chains appeared to be HLA-restricted in a later analysis, and the HLA associations seemed to be driven largely by CMV exposure. The classifier was reported to diagnose cytomegalovirus status with high specificity and sensitivity in both the original cohort and the validation cohort. Some IMGT-functional V segments, including TRBV6-2 and TRBV6-3, could not be told apart with the 87-base-pair reads, so those segments were excluded. According to a later genetic analysis, donors in an Asian-associated ancestry cluster had fewer N-insertions in productive TCRs than the approximately 700-donor mean. Correlated functional status among segregating V segments might be attributable to linkage disequilibrium, but an unknown experimental factor could not be ruled out. Immune exposure information for the cohort was limited to CMV serostatus. According to the authors, the approach could potentially be generalized to other disease states and immunological phenotypes. A further reported finding was that TCR beta sequences accurately predicted the HLA-A and HLA-B alleles for most subjects in the first cohort. Across donors, most TCR sequences were observed very rarely, whereas some public TCRs were present in many individuals. In a later genetic analysis, a missense DCLRE1C variant was associated with V-gene and J-gene trimming of TCR beta chains, and the association was replicated in an independent cohort. The sequencing pipeline was judged likely to have produced a cluster of highly shared sequence variants as a technical artifact. In a later analysis, TCR association rates were found to vary across HLA loci, with the most associated TCRs seen for DRB1 alleles and the fewest for HLA-C alleles. A later analysis associated about 17,000 TCR beta sequences with specific HLA alleles at a false discovery rate of 0.05. In an earlier analysis of some 550 of the donors, most TCR beta V segments were observed in productive rearrangements about 87% or about 30% of the time, broadly matching IMGT annotations. A few of the identified cytomegalovirus-associated TCR beta chains were confirmed in vitro to be specific for cytomegalovirus antigens. Roughly uniform sequencing depth across donors was assumed in presence/absence analyses, although this assumption may not hold. HLA typing was unavailable for some donors at each locus, so association tests used only the typed subset. The study listed 164 TCR beta chains as associated with cytomegalovirus. A later analysis reported that several top co-occurrence clusters appeared linked to parvovirus B19, influenza, CMV and Epstein-Barr virus. Only TCR beta chains were sequenced in this cohort, and the absence of alpha or paired-chain data limited detectable features. When HLA alleles, especially DR and DQ, strongly co-occurred, attributing TCR associations to individual alleles was difficult. Some 16 rarely observed V segments, including chromosome 9 orphons, were excluded from the earlier analysis of about 610 of the donors because counts were too low.

Library preparation employed the immunoSEQ multiplex PCR assay. The multiplex PCR relied on a mix of 60 forward primers for TCR Vbeta segments and 13 reverse primers for TCR Jbeta segments. A multiplex PCR assay on genomic DNA amplified the CDR3 region of rearranged TCR beta genes. The Illumina HiSeq System was used to sequence the amplified TCR beta libraries as 87-base-pair reads. In the source study's methods: Across the 640 or so repertoires, a later analysis counted tens of millions of unique TCR beta chains, 9 million to 14 million of which were shared by at least two donors. Raw reads were error-corrected and collapsed into unique sequences with a nearest-neighbor algorithm that merged closely related sequences to remove PCR and sequencing errors. Alignment of CDR3 sequences to IMGT reference sequences was used to assign V, D and J gene segments. For a sequence to be retained, a match of at least six nucleotides was required to both a V gene segment and a J gene segment. A rearrangement was called productive if the CDR3 had no stop codons and remained in frame with V and J, and every other rearrangement was called non-productive. CDR3 was defined by IMGT convention, running from the second conserved V-encoded cysteine to the conserved J-encoded phenylalanine. In an earlier analysis of 587 of the donors, sequences lacking an unambiguous match to a single V gene segment were excluded. In an earlier analysis of approximately 500 of the donors, a V segment was called functional when productive rearrangements were above 56.7%, and segregating when the standard deviation between donors exceeded 5%. A statistical classification framework was built for diagnosing cytomegalovirus status from the catalog of TCR beta chain sequences. A later analysis assigned V and J genes by comparing TCR nucleotide sequences with IMGT/GENE-DB human TR gene sequences. Using the TCRdist pipeline, a later analysis assigned CDR3 sequences along with most-parsimonious VDJ recombination scenarios. In a later analysis, each TCR beta chain was defined by its CDR3 amino acid sequence together with its V-gene family, and reads lacking a unique V-gene family were excluded. A later analysis removed 550 to 650 highly shared, low-generation-probability nucleotide sequences to deal with suspected cross-contamination and a sequencing artifact. A later analysis calculated a clonal expansion index for each public chain from normalized within-repertoire ranks of inferred template counts. A later analysis computed generation probabilities with a VDJ recombination model fitted to out-of-frame rearrangements, and checked the results against IGoR. A later analysis scored TCR-TCR, TCR-HLA and TCR-CMV co-occurrence with hypergeometric tests, applying a repertoire-size bias correction to TCR pairs. A later analysis estimated false discovery rates by permuting HLA or CMV assignments 20 times. In a later analysis, co-occurring TCRs were grouped using DBSCAN, and TCRdist sequence similarity was added for clustering within HLA-allele-positive subsets. Co-occurrence clustering excluded repertoires with fewer than 30,000 or more than 120,000 public chains, plus five with anomalous nucleotide sharing. TCRdb's version of the immuneACCESS table is confined to in-frame rearrangements and falls short of the full clone set. An unresolved V gene accounts for under half of the shortfall where checked; the remainder is of unknown origin. V and J calls and clone size come straight from that table; D and trimming were deduced from the DNA. The sample table lists about 70,000 clones, about 67% of them with a count of one. Around 10% of the sample is taken by the ten largest.

As to this clone: Its antigen remains unidentified. Base qualities are not provided; no much larger clone lies one nucleotide away.

The germline V gene (reference sequence) yields GTSNPN for CDR1 and SVGIG for CDR2. The CDR3, cysteine through phenylalanine, is 15 amino acids long. CDR3 DNA only is kept here, 45 bases in frame from base 1. The V end gives up 0 bases and the J end 3 bases, leaving 5 bases in the junction not matched to a gene. The cohort comprised around 690 healthy bone marrow donors. At the time of sampling, all cohort members were nominally healthy, though unrecorded immune exposures were likely present. CMV serostatus was recorded as positive for almost 300 and negative for 352 of the 666 cohort members, whereas no CMV serostatus was recorded for the donor in question. Each donor provided a peripheral blood sample, and peripheral blood mononuclear cells were used for TCR beta sequencing. The Qiagen DNeasy Blood Extraction Kit was used to extract genomic DNA from the blood cell samples.

Sequenced input: PBMCs. The chain is made from TRBV30 and TRBJ2-7; the central 10 bases match TRBD1. The source of this sequence is a human donor in good health. Read as DNA, the sequence is TGTGCCTGGAGTGTATGGGGACAGGGGTACTACGAGCAGTACTTC. Its protein reads: CAWSVWGQGYYEQYF.